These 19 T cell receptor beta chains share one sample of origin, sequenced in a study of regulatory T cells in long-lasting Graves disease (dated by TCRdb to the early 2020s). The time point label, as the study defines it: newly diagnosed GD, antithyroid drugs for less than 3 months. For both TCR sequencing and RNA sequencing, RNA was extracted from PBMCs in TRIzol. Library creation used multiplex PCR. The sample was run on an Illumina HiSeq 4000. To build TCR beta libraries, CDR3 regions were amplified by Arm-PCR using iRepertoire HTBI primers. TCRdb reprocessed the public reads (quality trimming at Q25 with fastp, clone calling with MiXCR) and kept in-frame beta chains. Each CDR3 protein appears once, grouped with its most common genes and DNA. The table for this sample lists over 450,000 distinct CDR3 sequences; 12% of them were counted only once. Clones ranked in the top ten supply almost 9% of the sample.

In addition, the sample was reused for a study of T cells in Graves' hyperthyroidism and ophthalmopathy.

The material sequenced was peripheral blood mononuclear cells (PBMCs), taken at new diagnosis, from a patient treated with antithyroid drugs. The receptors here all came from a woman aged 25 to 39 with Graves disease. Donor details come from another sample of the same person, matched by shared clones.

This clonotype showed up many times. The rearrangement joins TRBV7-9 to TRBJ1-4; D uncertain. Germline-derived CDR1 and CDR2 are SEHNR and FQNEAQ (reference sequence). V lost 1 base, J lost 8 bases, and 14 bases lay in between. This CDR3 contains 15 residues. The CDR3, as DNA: TGTGCCAGCAGCTTAGTTCCGGGGTTGGAGGAAAAACTGTTTTTT. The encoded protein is CASSLVPGLEEKLFF.

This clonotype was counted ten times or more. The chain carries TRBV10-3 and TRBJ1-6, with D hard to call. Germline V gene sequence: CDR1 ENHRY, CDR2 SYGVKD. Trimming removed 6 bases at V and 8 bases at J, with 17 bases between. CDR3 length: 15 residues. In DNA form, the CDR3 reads TGTGCCATCAGCCCGAGAGGAGGCCGTGATTCACCCCTCCACTTT. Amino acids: CAISPRGGRDSPLHF.

The CDR3 spells CASSLGLAGSNEQFF. For the CDR3, the DNA is TGTGCCAGCAGTCTGGGACTAGCGGGATCCAATGAGCAGTTCTTC. V is TRBV9 and J is TRBJ2-1, with 13 bases identical to TRBD2. The germline CDR1 and CDR2 sequences are SGDLS and YYNGEE. The V gene end was trimmed by 5 bases and the J gene end by 6 bases; junction bases not matched to a gene: 5. The CDR3 is made up of 15 amino acids. Variable domain in full (rest from reference TRBV9 and TRBJ2-1): DSGVTQTPKHLITATGQRVTLRCSPRSGDLSVYWYQQSLDQGLQFLIQYYNGEERAKGNILERFSAQQFPDLHSELNLSSLELGDSALYFCASSLGLAGSNEQFFGPGTRLTVL.

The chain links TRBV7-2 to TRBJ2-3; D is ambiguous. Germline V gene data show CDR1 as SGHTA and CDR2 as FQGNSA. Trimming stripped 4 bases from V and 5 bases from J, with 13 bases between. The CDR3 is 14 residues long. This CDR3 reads CASSSRAAVDTQYF. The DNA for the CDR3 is TGTGCCAGCAGCTCACGGGCCGCGGTAGATACGCAGTATTTT.

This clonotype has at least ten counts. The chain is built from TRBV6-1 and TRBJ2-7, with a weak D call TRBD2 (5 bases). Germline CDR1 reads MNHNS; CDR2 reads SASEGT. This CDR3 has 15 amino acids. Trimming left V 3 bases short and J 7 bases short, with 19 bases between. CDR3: CASSDSPGLPGEQYF. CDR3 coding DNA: TGTGCCAGCAGTGACAGCCCAGGACTGCCTGGTGAGCAGTACTTC.

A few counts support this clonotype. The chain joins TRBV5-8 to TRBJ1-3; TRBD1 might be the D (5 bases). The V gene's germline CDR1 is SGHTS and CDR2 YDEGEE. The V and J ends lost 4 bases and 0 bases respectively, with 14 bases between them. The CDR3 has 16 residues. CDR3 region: CASSLMQGRSGNTIYF. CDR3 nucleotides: TGTGCCAGCAGCCTCATGCAGGGTCGCTCTGGAAACACCATATATTTT. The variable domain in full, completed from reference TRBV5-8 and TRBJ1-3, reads EAGVTQSPTHLIKTRGQQATLRCSPISGHTSVYWYQQALGLGLQFLLWYDEGEERNRGNFPPRFSGRQFPNYSSELNVNALELEDSALYLCASSLMQGRSGNTIYFGEGSWLTVV.

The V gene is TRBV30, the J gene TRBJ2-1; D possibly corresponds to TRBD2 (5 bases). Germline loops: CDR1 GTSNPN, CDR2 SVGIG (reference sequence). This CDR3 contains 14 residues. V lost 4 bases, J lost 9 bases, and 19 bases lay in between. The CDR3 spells CAWNTWTRAVEQFF. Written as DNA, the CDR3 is TGTGCCTGGAACACCTGGACTCGAGCGGTTGAGCAGTTCTTC.

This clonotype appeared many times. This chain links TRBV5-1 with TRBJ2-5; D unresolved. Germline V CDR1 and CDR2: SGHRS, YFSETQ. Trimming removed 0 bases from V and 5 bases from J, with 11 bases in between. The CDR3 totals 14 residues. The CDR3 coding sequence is TGCGCCAGCAGCTTGGAGGGAATCGGGGAGACCCAGTACTTC. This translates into CASSLEGIGETQYF.

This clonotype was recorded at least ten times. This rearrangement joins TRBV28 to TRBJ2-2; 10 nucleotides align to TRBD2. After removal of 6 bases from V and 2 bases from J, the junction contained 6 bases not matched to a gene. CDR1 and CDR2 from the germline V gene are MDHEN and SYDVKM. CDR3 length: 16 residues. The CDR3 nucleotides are TGTGCCAGCAGCGACACTAGCGGGGAAAACACCGGGGAGCTGTTTTTT. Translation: CASSDTSGENTGELFF.

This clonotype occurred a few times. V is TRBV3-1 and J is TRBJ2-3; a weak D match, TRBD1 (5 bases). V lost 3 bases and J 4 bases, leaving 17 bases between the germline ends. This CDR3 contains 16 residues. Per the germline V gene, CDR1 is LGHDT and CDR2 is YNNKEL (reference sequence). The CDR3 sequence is CASSQTAGFGADTQYF. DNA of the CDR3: TGTGCCAGCAGCCAGACGGCAGGGTTCGGAGCAGATACGCAGTATTTT.

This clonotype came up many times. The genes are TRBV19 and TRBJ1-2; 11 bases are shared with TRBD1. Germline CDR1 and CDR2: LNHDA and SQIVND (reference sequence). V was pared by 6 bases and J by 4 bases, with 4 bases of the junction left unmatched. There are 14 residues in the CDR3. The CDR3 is CASRWTGGSYGYTF. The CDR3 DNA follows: TGTGCCAGTAGGTGGACAGGGGGCAGCTATGGCTACACCTTC.

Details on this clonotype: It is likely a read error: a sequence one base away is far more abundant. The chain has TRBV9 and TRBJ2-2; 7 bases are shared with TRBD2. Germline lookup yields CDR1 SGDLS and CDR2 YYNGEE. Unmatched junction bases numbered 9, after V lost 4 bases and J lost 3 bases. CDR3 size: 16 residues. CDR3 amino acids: CASSPHGGRDTGELFF. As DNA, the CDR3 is TGTGCCAGCAGCCCCCATGGGGGGAGGGACACCGGGGAGCTGTTTTTT.

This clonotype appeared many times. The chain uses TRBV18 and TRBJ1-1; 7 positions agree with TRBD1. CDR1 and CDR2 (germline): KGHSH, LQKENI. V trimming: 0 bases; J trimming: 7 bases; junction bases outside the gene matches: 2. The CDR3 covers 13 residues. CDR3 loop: CASSPPGTVEAFF. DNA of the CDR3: TGTGCCAGCTCACCACCGGGGACAGTTGAAGCTTTCTTT.

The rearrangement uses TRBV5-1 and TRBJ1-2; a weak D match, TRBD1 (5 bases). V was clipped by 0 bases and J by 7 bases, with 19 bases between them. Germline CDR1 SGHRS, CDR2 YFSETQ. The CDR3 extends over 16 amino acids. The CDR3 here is CASSLAGDGSRGGYTF. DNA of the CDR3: TGCGCCAGCAGCTTGGCCGGGGACGGTTCGAGAGGTGGCTACACCTTC.

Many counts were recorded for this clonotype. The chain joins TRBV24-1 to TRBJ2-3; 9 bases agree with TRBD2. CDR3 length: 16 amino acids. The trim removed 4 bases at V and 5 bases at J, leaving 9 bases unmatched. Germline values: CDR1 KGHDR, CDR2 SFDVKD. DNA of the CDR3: TGTGCCACCAGTGAACCGGTAGCGGGAGTCAGAGATACGCAGTATTTT. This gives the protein CATSEPVAGVRDTQYF.

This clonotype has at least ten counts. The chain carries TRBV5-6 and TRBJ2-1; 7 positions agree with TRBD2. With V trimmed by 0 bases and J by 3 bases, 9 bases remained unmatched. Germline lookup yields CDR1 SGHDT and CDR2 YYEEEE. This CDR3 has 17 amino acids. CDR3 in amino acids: CASSLAKASGYYNEQFF. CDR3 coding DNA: TGTGCCAGCAGCTTGGCCAAGGCTAGCGGATACTACAATGAGCAGTTCTTC.

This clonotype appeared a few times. CDR3 DNA sequence: TGTGCCTGGGACAGGGCCCTAGCAGATACGCAGTATTTT. It specifies CAWDRALADTQYF. The V gene is TRBV30, the J gene TRBJ2-3; 7 nucleotides match TRBD1. This CDR3 has 13 amino acids. In germline, CDR1 is GTSNPN, CDR2 SVGIG (reference sequence). J gave up 4 bases and V 5 bases, and 6 bases lay outside the gene matches.

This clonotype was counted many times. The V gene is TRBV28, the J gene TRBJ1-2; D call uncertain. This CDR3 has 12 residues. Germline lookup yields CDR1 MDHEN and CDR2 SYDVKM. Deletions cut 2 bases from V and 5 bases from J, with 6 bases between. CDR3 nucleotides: TGTGCCAGCAGTTTAATGCGGTATGGCTACACCTTC. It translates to CASSLMRYGYTF.

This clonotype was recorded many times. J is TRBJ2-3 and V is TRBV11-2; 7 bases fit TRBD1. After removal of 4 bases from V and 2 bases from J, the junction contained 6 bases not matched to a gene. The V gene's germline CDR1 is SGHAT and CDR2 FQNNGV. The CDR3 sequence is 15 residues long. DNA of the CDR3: TGTGCCAGCAGCTCGAACAGGGGAGTCACAGATACGCAGTATTTT. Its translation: CASSSNRGVTDTQYF.